Following are 24 T cell receptor beta chains from one sample sequenced in a study of blood T cell repertoires in COVID-19. Data came from immunoSEQ multiplex PCR; TCRdb stores just in-frame clones and leaves some out. The sample carries over 200,000 clones, approximately 82% recorded once. The sample comprised peripheral blood. These receptors were collected from a man older than 75 with acute or convalescent COVID-19.

The chain has TRBV10-3 and TRBJ2-1, with TRBD1 identical over 8 bases. The CDR3 spans 15 residues. CDR1 and CDR2 from the germline V gene are ENHRY and SYGVKD. Trimming cost V 5 bases and J 1 base; bases outside gene matches: 4. The CDR3 here is CAISKTGESYNEQFF. CDR3 in DNA: TGTGCCATCAGTAAGACAGGGGAGTCCTACAATGAGCAGTTCTTC.

The chain joins TRBV5-8 to TRBJ2-3; the D gene is possibly TRBD2 (6 bases). The CDR3 has 14 amino acids. CDR1 SGHTS and CDR2 YDEGEE come from the germline V gene. The V gene lost 3 bases and the J gene lost 4 bases, with 12 bases spanning the gap. The CDR3 is CASSWGLQADTQYF. The CDR3 DNA sequence: TGTGCCAGCAGCTGGGGACTTCAGGCAGATACGCAGTATTTT. Drawing the rest from reference TRBV5-8 and TRBJ2-3, the complete variable domain is EAGVTQSPTHLIKTRGQQATLRCSPISGHTSVYWYQQALGLGLQFLLWYDEGEERNRGNFPPRFSGRQFPNYSSELNVNALELEDSALYLCASSWGLQADTQYFGPGTRLTVL.

CDR3 sequence reads: CASSYGASYSNQPQHF. The CDR3 nucleotides read TGTGCCAGCAGTTATGGGGCAAGTTATAGCAATCAGCCCCAGCATTTT. The genes are TRBV28 and TRBJ1-5; a possible D gene is TRBD1 (5 bases). V was pared by 4 bases and J by 0 bases, with 13 bases between. The CDR3 has 16 residues. The V gene's germline CDR1 is MDHEN and CDR2 SYDVKM.

The chain recombines TRBV7-6 with TRBJ2-7; 9 bases map to TRBD2. Germline CDR1 is SGHVS and CDR2 is FNYEAQ. V shed 4 bases and J 4 bases; nucleotides not matched to a gene: 17. The CDR3 extends over 18 amino acids. The CDR3 is CASSSGTSSRLGEYEQYF. For the CDR3, the DNA is TGTGCCAGCAGCTCCGGGACTAGCTCCCGATTAGGAGAGTACGAGCAGTACTTC.

The V call is TRBV12-1, the J call TRBJ1-4; TRBD1, the table's D call, lacks a check against the DNA. TRBV12-1 is shown as a pseudogene. The CDR3 runs to 17 residues. The CDR3 DNA reads TGTGCCAGCAGCTGGCACTGGGGCCGGGACAGATATGAAAAACTGTTTTTT. Translating it yields CASSWHWGRDRYEKLFF.

V is TRBV7-8 and J is TRBJ2-7, with D unresolved. This CDR3 region has 14 residues. CDR1 and CDR2 (germline): SGHVS, FQNEAQ. Trimming left V 1 base short and J 7 bases short, with 14 bases between. CDR3 nucleotide sequence: TGTGCCAGCAGCTTAGGTTTTGGCTTCGGGGAGCAGTACTTC. Protein sequence: CASSLGFGFGEQYF.

V gene TRBV12-3 or TRBV12-4 combines with J gene TRBJ1-1, with D hard to call. The CDR3 is 13 residues long. Trimming took 1 base from V and 7 from J, leaving 10 bases between them. DNA of the CDR3: TGTGCCAGCAGTTTAGTGGCAGTCAGTGAAGCTTTCTTT. As protein: CASSLVAVSEAFF.

The V call is TRBV11-1, the J call TRBJ2-7, with D perhaps matching TRBD2 (5 bases). V shed 3 bases and J shed 2 bases, with 8 bases lying between them. This CDR3 spans 13 amino acids. CDR1 SGHAT and CDR2 FQDESV come from the germline V gene (reference sequence). CDR3 sequence reads: CASSFTGTYEQYF. The DNA for the CDR3 is TGTGCCAGCAGCTTCACCGGGACCTACGAGCAGTACTTC.

This sequence joins TRBV24-1 and TRBJ2-5; perhaps TRBD1 as D (5 bases). From germline, CDR1 is KGHDR and CDR2 SFDVKD. V shed 1 base and J shed 3 bases, with 14 bases lying between them. The CDR3 sequence is 16 residues long. CDR3 residues: CATSDLGLGLEETQYF. DNA of the CDR3: TGTGCCACCAGTGATTTAGGGTTGGGGCTAGAAGAGACCCAGTACTTC.

As DNA, the CDR3 is TGTGCCAGCAGCTTGGCCCCCGGGACTAGCGGGAATAAGGGTACGCAGTATTTT. Protein: CASSLAPGTSGNKGTQYF. The V gene is TRBV5-4, the J gene TRBJ2-3, with 13 bases lining up with TRBD2. The CDR3 length is 18 residues. The junction had 12 bases not matched to a gene; V was cut back by 0 bases and J by 8 bases. Germline assignment: CDR1 SGHNT and CDR2 YYREEE (reference sequence).

This chain connects TRBV12-5 to TRBJ2-7, with TRBD2 matching over 13 bases. The length of the CDR3 is 16 residues. Per germline, CDR1 LGHNT and CDR2 FRNRAP. Germline trimming cut 5 bases from V and 3 bases from J; bases unmatched to any gene: 7. As DNA, the CDR3 is TGTGCTAGTGGTCCGGGACTAGCGGGACTCCTCTACGAGCAGTACTTC. It is translated as CASGPGLAGLLYEQYF.

Only one count was recorded for this clone. This rearrangement joins TRBV3-1 (or the pseudogene TRBV3-2) to TRBJ2-3; TRBD2 matches 8 bases. CDR1 and CDR2 from the germline V gene are LGHDT and YNNKEL (reference sequence). V lost 2 bases, J lost 2 bases, and 6 bases stayed unmatched. This CDR3 is 16 amino acids long. Here the CDR3 reads CASSQRTSRNTDTQYF. CDR3 bases: TGTGCCAGCAGCCAACGGACTAGCCGAAACACAGATACGCAGTATTTT.

J is TRBJ2-4 and V is TRBV5-6, with 10 nucleotides matching TRBD2. V lost 7 bases and J lost 9; bases outside the gene matches: 13. The CDR3 covers 15 residues. The germline V gene has CDR1 SGHDT and CDR2 YYEEEE. For the CDR3, the DNA is TGTGCCAGCGGAGAGAGCGGGAGGGCCCCGTTCATTCAGTACTTC. Its protein product is CASGESGRAPFIQYF.

The chain links TRBV5-1 to TRBJ2-5; 11 bases fit TRBD2. The CDR3 length is 16 residues. J gave up 0 bases and V 2 bases, and 3 bases lay outside the gene matches. CDR1 is SGHRS and CDR2 is YFSETQ in the germline V gene. CDR3: CASSLRLAGNQETQYF. CDR3 DNA: TGCGCCAGCAGCTTACGACTAGCGGGGAACCAAGAGACCCAGTACTTC.

This clone appeared a single time. The V gene is TRBV6-1, the J gene TRBJ1-5; the D gene is possibly TRBD1 (6 bases). CDR1 and CDR2 from the germline V gene are MNHNS and SASEGT. This CDR3 spans 16 amino acids. With 2 bases removed from V and 0 bases from J, the gap between germline ends came to 11 bases. CDR3 DNA: TGTGCCAGCAGTGAACGGGCAGGGGCTAGCAATCAGCCCCAGCATTTT. This codes for CASSERAGASNQPQHF.

The chain uses TRBV20-1 and TRBJ2-6; TRBD1 is a possible D gene (5 bases). Germline values: CDR1 DFQATT, CDR2 SNEGSKA (reference sequence). The CDR3 is 15 residues long. V gave up 3 bases and J gave up 1 base, with 10 bases separating them. Here the CDR3 reads CSASDSWSGANVLTF. In DNA, the CDR3 is TGCAGTGCTAGTGACAGTTGGTCTGGGGCCAACGTCCTGACTTTC.

In regard to this clone: Other DNA sequences in this sample translate to the same CDR3. The CDR3 loop is CASSLVWQGYEQYF. In DNA, the CDR3 is TGTGCCAGCAGCTTAGTGTGGCAGGGCTACGAGCAGTACTTC. The chain has TRBV7-2 and TRBJ2-7; D is possibly TRBD1 (5 bases). The CDR3 consists of 14 residues. Trimming stripped 1 base from V and 3 bases from J, with 10 bases between. From germline, CDR1 is SGHTA and CDR2 FQGNSA.

The chain combines TRBV2 with TRBJ1-5; D might be TRBD1 (6 bases). V lost 6 bases and J lost 0, with 24 bases in between. Germline CDR1 and CDR2: SNHLY and FYNNEI. This CDR3 comprises 19 residues. The CDR3 DNA sequence: TGTGCCAGCAGGGGGGACGGGGGGTTTAGGGGACATAGCAATCAGCCCCAGCATTTT. It specifies CASRGDGGFRGHSNQPQHF. The whole variable domain, filled in from reference TRBV2 and TRBJ1-5, reads EPEVTQTPSHQVTQMGQEVILRCVPISNHLYFYWYRQILGQKVEFLVSFYNNEISEKSEIFDDQFSVERPDGSNFTLKIRSTKLEDSAMYFCASRGDGGFRGHSNQPQHFGDGTRLSIL.

This rearrangement joins TRBV29-1 to TRBJ1-4; D remains unclear. The CDR3 totals 12 residues. With 2 bases removed from V and 7 bases from J, the gap between germline ends came to 8 bases. Per the germline V gene, CDR1 is SQVTM and CDR2 is ANQGSEA. CDR3 in amino acids: CSVEREGEKLFF. In DNA form, the CDR3 reads TGCAGCGTTGAACGGGAAGGTGAAAAACTGTTTTTT.

V and J are TRBV10-3 and TRBJ2-2; weak D call: TRBD1 (6 bases). The CDR3 extends over 13 amino acids. The germline V and J ends were trimmed by 10 bases and 3 bases, with 12 bases remaining between them. The germline V gene has CDR1 ENHRY and CDR2 SYGVKD. The CDR3 coding sequence is TGTGCCACCCGGGACACACACACCGGGGAGCTGTTTTTT. Protein sequence: CATRDTHTGELFF.

The CDR3 loop is CASRTDRLGNTIYF. The CDR3 nucleotides are TGTGCCAGCAGGACAGATCGCCTTGGAAACACCATATATTTT. The chain employs TRBV6-5 and TRBJ1-3; tentative D call: TRBD1 (5 bases). The CDR3 totals 14 residues. Trimming took 6 bases from V and 3 from J, leaving 12 bases between them. CDR1 is MNHEY, CDR2 SVGAGI, per germline.

The chain recombines TRBV19 with TRBJ1-3; no clear D. V was pared by 4 bases and J by 0 bases, with 16 bases between. This CDR3 has 17 amino acids. Germline loops: CDR1 LNHDA, CDR2 SQIVND (reference sequence). The chain's CDR3 is CASSTSTLGSSGNTIYF. The CDR3 bases are TGTGCCAGTAGTACCTCAACTTTAGGGAGCTCTGGAAACACCATATATTTT.

V is TRBV6-5 and J is TRBJ1-5; TRBD1 aligns across 8 bases. The trim removed 6 bases at V and 4 bases at J, leaving 8 bases unmatched. This CDR3 region has 15 residues. Germline V gene data show CDR1 as MNHEY and CDR2 as SVGAGI. The CDR3 here is CASRLGQGENQPQHF. The CDR3 nucleotides read TGTGCCAGCAGACTAGGACAGGGAGAGAATCAGCCCCAGCATTTT.

This clone occurred once. The V call is TRBV6-1, the J call TRBJ2-7; the match to TRBD1 covers 8 bases. V dropped 3 bases and J dropped 2; count of bases not matched to a gene: 9. CDR1 and CDR2 from the germline V gene are MNHNS and SASEGT. The CDR3 is 16 amino acids. The CDR3 region is CASSDRTGKGTYEQYF. The CDR3 region has the DNA TGTGCCAGCAGTGACCGGACAGGGAAGGGGACCTACGAGCAGTACTTC.